These T cell receptor beta chains were read from a single sample in a study of CD8 T cells in ankylosing spondylitis. TCRdb re-called the 5' RACE reads through MiXCR, storing one row per CDR3 protein. This table has some 300,000 distinct CDR3 sequences, around 20% appearing once. Input material: blood, either unsorted or a sorted T cell fraction (not recorded which). Every receptor here comes from a female donor with ankylosing spondylitis or in good health (not recorded which). Each CDR3 is given without its conserved first and last residue. The D gene is left open where the match is weak.

j_call | v_call | d_call | cdr3_aa
TRBJ1-3 | TRBV12-3/TRBV12-4 | - | ASNPDSTSGNTIY
TRBJ2-7 | TRBV10-3 | TRBD2 | ATGLAGDKSEQY
TRBJ1-1 | TRBV10-3 | - | AISEDTASAEAF
TRBJ2-5 | TRBV5-1 | - | ASSLYGEETQY
TRBJ2-1 | TRBV15 | - | ATSRALTYNEQF
TRBJ2-1 | TRBV29-1 | TRBD2 | SVSAVGRAVGEQF
TRBJ2-1 | TRBV24-1 | - | ATSDSGEQF
TRBJ1-1 | TRBV29-1 | - | SVEQAENTEAF
TRBJ1-3 | TRBV7-8 | - | ASSPWADSGNTIY
TRBJ2-5 | TRBV20-1 | - | SARRGGGWQETQY